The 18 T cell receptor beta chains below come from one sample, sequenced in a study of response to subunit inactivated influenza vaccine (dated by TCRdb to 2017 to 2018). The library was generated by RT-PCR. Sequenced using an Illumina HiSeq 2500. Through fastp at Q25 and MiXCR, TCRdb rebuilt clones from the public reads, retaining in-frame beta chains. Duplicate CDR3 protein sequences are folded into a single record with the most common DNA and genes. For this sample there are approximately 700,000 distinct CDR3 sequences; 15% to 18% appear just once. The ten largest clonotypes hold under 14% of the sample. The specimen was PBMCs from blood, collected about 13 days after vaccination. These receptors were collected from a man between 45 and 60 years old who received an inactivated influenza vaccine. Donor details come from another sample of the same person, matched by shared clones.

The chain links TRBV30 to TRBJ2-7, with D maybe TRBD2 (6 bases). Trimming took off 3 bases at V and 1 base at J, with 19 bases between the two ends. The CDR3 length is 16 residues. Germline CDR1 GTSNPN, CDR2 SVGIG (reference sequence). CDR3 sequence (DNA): TGTGCCTGGAGGTGGGGCCCGGCTAGCGATTCCTACGAGCAGTACTTC. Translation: CAWRWGPASDSYEQYF.

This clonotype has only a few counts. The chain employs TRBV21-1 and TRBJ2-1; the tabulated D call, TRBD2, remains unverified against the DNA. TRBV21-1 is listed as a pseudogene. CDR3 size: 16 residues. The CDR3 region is CASSSSGGRSYNEQFF. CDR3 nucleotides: TGTGCCAGCAGCAGTAGCGGGGGCCGCTCCTACAATGAGCAGTTCTTC.

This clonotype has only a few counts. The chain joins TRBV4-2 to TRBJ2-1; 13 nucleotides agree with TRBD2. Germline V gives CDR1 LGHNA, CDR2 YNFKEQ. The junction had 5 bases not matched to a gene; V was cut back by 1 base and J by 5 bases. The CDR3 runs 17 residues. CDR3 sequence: CASSQARLAGGNNEQFF. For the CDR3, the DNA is TGTGCCAGCAGCCAAGCCCGACTAGCGGGAGGTAACAATGAGCAGTTCTTC.

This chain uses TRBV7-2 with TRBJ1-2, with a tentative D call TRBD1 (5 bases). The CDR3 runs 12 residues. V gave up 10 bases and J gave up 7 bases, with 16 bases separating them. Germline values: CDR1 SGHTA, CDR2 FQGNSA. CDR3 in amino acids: CAITTGYGGYTF. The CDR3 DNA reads TGTGCCATCACTACAGGTTATGGTGGCTACACCTTC.

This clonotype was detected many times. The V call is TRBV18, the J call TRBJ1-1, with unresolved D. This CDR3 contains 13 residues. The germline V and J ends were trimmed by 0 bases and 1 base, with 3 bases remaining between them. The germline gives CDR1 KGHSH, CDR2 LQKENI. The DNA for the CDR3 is TGTGCCAGCTCACCACCAGGGAACACTGAAGCTTTCTTT. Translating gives CASSPPGNTEAFF.

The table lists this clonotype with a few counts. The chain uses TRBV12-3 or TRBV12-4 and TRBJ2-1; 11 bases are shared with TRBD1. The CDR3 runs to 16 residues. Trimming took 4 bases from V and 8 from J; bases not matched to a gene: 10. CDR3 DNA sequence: TGTGCCAGCAGTTCCTTTGGACAGGGGGCGGGCGATGAGCAGTTCTTC. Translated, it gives CASSSFGQGAGDEQFF.

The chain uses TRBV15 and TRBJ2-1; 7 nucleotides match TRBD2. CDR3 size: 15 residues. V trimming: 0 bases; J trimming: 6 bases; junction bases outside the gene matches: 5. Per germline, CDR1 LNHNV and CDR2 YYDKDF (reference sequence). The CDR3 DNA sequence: TGTGCCACCAGCAGAGATCTGGCGGGGGTCAATGAGCAGTTCTTC. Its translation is CATSRDLAGVNEQFF.

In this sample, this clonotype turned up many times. The CDR3 reads CASSSPGQGGEQYF. CDR3 in DNA: TGTGCCAGCAGTTCTCCGGGACAGGGAGGCGAGCAGTACTTC. The chain is built from TRBV28 and TRBJ2-7, with 9 bases lining up with TRBD1. This CDR3 contains 14 residues. Germline V gene data show CDR1 as MDHEN and CDR2 as SYDVKM. Trimming at V came to 4 bases and at J to 6 bases, leaving 7 bases not matched to a gene.

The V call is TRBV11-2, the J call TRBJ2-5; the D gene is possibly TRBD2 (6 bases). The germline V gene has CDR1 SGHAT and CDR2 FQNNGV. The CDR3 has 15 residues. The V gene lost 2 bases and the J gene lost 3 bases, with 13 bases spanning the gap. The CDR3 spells CASSLKLGGEETQYF. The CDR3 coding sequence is TGTGCCAGCAGCTTAAAGTTGGGCGGGGAAGAGACCCAGTACTTC.

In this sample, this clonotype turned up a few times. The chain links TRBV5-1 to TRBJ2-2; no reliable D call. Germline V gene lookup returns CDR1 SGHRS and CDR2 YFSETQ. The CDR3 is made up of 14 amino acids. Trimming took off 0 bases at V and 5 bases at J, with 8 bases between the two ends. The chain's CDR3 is CASSLGSVTGELFF. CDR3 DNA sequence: TGCGCCAGCAGCTTGGGTTCTGTGACCGGGGAGCTGTTTTTT.

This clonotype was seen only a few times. CDR3 region: CASSKGKHGYEAFF. The CDR3 coding sequence is TGTGCCAGCAGCAAGGGAAAGCACGGATATGAAGCTTTCTTT. V and J are TRBV6-1 and TRBJ1-1, with D hard to call. Germline CDR1 is MNHNS and CDR2 is SASEGT. This CDR3 spans 14 amino acids. Trimming pared 6 bases from V and 7 bases from J, leaving 18 bases between.

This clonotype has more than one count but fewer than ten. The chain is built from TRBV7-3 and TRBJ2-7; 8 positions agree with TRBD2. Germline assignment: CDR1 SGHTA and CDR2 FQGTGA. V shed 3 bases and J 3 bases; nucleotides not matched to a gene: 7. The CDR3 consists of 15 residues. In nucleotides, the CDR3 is TGTGCCAGCAGCTTCGTAGCGGGACCGATCTACGAGCAGTACTTC. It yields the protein CASSFVAGPIYEQYF.

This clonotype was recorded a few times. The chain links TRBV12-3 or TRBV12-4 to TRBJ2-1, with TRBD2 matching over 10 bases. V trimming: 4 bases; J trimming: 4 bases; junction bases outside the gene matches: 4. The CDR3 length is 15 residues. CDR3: CASSSSGGLYNEQFF. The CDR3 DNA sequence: TGTGCCAGCAGTTCTAGCGGGGGATTATACAATGAGCAGTTCTTC.

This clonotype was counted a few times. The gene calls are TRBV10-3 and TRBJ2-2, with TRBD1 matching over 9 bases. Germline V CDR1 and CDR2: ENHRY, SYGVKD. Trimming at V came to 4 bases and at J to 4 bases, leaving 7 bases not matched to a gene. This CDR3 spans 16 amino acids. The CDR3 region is CAISGGQGSFTGELFF. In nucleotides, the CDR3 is TGTGCCATCAGTGGGGGACAGGGCTCTTTCACCGGGGAGCTGTTTTTT.

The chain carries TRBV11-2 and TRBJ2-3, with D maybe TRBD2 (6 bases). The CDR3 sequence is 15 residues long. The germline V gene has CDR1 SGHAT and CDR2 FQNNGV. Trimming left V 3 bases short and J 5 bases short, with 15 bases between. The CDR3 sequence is CASSLQAPGRDTQYF. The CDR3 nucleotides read TGTGCCAGCAGCTTGCAGGCCCCCGGGAGAGATACGCAGTATTTT.

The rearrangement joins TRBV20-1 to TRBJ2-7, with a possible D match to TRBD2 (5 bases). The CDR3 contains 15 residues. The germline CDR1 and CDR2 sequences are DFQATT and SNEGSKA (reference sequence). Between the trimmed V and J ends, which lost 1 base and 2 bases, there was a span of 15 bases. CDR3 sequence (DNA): TGCAGTGCTAGAGCCCTCGGACGGGATCCCTACGAGCAGTACTTC. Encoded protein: CSARALGRDPYEQYF.

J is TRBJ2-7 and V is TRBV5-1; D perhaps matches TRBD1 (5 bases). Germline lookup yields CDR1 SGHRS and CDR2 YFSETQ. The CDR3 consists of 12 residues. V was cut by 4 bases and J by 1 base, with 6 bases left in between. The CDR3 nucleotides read TGCGCCAGCAGCAAGGGGTCCTACGAGCAGTACTTC. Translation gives CASSKGSYEQYF.

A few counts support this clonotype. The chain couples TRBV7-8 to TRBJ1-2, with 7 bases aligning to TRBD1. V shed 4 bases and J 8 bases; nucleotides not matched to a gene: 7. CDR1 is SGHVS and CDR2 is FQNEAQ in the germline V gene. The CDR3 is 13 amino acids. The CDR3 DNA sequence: TGTGCCAGCAGCTCGGGACAGAGAAAGGGCTACACCTTC. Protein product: CASSSGQRKGYTF.